The sequence of this T cell receptor (beta chain) was determined in a study of beta chain features in type 1 diabetes. The germline V gene encodes CDR1 SGHTA and CDR2 FQGNSA. Losses at the gene ends were 3 bases for V and 7 bases for J; bases not matched to a gene: 10. The CDR3 is made up of 16 amino acids. Broader study findings: Type 1 diabetes patients had fewer VDJ junction insertions and more deletions. Shorter TCRB CDR3s, moderately but significantly so, were found in Type 1 diabetes patients in all four CD4+ subsets. High-TCR-expressing cells could be over-represented by cDNA sequencing.

Notes on this clone: The antigen is unknown.

Sorting with CD45RO/CCR7/CD25/CD127/CD95/CD27 yielded naive, central memory, regulatory and stem-like memory CD4+ cells. Without exception, sorted populations had purity beyond 95%. Expressed TCRB transcripts were sequenced, since all the RNA that had been isolated was reverse transcribed. Method: immunoSEQ multiplex PCR; TCRdb's copy keeps in-frame clones and lacks some. The table lists around 360,000 clones, roughly 12% of them singletons. The clonotype comes from a woman aged 18 to 35 with type 1 diabetes. Sequencing used naive CD4+ T cells from blood. The genes are TRBV7-2 and TRBJ2-4, with 9 positions matching TRBD2. The CDR3 DNA is TGTGCCAGCAGCTTTTCCGGGACTAGCTTTTTGAACATTCAGTACTTC. It translates to CASSFSGTSFLNIQYF.